One sample yielded the 19 T cell receptor beta chains listed below, sequenced in a study of CD8+CD57+ T cells in acquired aplastic anemia. In patients chosen for sequencing, flow cytometry had shown CD8+CD57+ cell expansion. Genomic DNA acted as the template from which TCR beta VDJ combination and CDR3 sequence profiling were carried out. Using its own MiXCR run on the reads, TCRdb lists one record per CDR3 protein. Found here are fewer than 200,000 distinct CDR3 sequences, less than 50% of them singletons; the top ten hold about 1.7%. The sample consisted of sorted CD4+, CD8+, or CD8+CD57+ T cells (not recorded which) from PBMCs. These receptors were collected from a human donor with aplastic anemia.

Comments on this clonotype: A junction boundary mismatches the germline segment, possibly from a read error. This rearrangement joins TRBV4-3 to TRBJ1-1; 10 nucleotides match TRBD1. The CDR3 extends over 15 amino acids. Germline values: CDR1 LGHNA, CDR2 YSLEER. The CDR3 loop reads CAGSLEGQGNTEAFF. CDR3 nucleotides: TGCGCCGGCAGCCTAGAGGGACAGGGGAACACTGAAGCCTTCTTT.

This clonotype was recorded at least ten times. The chain links TRBV7-2 to TRBJ2-2; no clear D. V was cut by 2 bases and J by 7 bases, with 8 bases left in between. Germline V gene sequence: CDR1 SGHTA, CDR2 FQGNSA. The CDR3 totals 13 residues. Written as DNA, the CDR3 is TGTGCCAGCAGCTTATCTGGTATCGGGGAGCTGTTTTTT. The encoded protein is CASSLSGIGELFF. Based on the CDR3 plus reference TRBV7-2 and TRBJ2-2, the full variable domain is GAGVSQSPSNKVTEKGKDVELRCDPISGHTALYWYRQSLGQGLEFLIYFQGNSAPDKSGLPSDRFSAERTGGSVSTLTIQRTQQEDSAVYLCASSLSGIGELFFGEGSRLTVL.

Ten or more counts support this clonotype. CDR3 nucleotides: TGTGCCAGCAGCTTAGATTCTTCGGGGCCATACAATGAGCAGTTCTTC. This translates into CASSLDSSGPYNEQFF. V and J are TRBV7-2 and TRBJ2-1; D may match TRBD1 or TRBD2 (5 bases each). In germline, CDR1 is SGHTA, CDR2 FQGNSA. The V gene lost 1 base and the J gene lost 4 bases, with 14 bases spanning the gap. The CDR3 extends over 16 amino acids.

This clonotype was recorded a few times. The V and J genes are TRBV12-3 or TRBV12-4 and TRBJ2-7; 9 bases are a match to TRBD1. V shed 10 bases, J shed 0 bases, and the junction held 4 bases outside the gene matches. The CDR3 contains 13 residues. CDR3 sequence: CAIRDRDSYEQYF. In DNA, the CDR3 is TGTGCCATTCGGGACAGGGACTCCTACGAGCAGTACTTC.

The genes are TRBV27 and TRBJ1-4; D may be TRBD1 (5 bases). The V end lost 3 bases, the J end lost 8 bases, and 10 bases lay between the germline ends. There are 13 residues in the CDR3. Per the germline V gene, CDR1 is MNHEY and CDR2 is SMNVEV (reference sequence). Here the CDR3 reads CASSFRDGEKLFF. CDR3 nucleotide sequence: TGTGCCAGCAGTTTCCGGGACGGGGAAAAACTGTTTTTT.

The rearrangement uses TRBV20-1 and TRBJ2-1; 8 nucleotides align to TRBD2. This CDR3 region has 15 residues. Germline trimming cut 1 base from V and 0 bases from J; bases unmatched to any gene: 2. Per germline, CDR1 DFQATT and CDR2 SNEGSKA (reference sequence). DNA of the CDR3: TGCAGTGCTAGAGTTAGCGGGACCTCCTACAATGAGCAGTTCTTC. Translated, it gives CSARVSGTSYNEQFF.

The V and J genes are TRBV10-1 and TRBJ2-7; D unclear. Trimming stripped 2 bases from V and 7 bases from J, with 9 bases between. The V gene's germline CDR1 is WNHNN and CDR2 SYGVQD (reference sequence). The CDR3 has 12 amino acids. The CDR3 region is CASSEVVEEQYF. In DNA form, the CDR3 reads TGCGCCAGCAGTGAGGTGGTGGAAGAGCAGTACTTC.

Comment on this clonotype: A single base separates this from a much larger clone, so it may be a read error. V gene TRBV7-9 combines with J gene TRBJ1-6; 9 nucleotides match TRBD1. CDR3 size: 15 residues. The germline gives CDR1 SEHNR, CDR2 FQNEAQ (reference sequence). The CDR3 bases are TGTGCCAGCAGCCTACGGGACAGGGCTTTTACACCCCTCCGCTTT. It translates to CASSLRDRAFTPLRF.

CDR3 region: CASSLISGGDNEQFF. The CDR3 DNA reads TGTGCCAGCAGCTTAATTAGCGGGGGGGACAATGAGCAGTTCTTC. This chain links TRBV4-2 with TRBJ2-1; 11 bases match TRBD2. Germline V gene lookup returns CDR1 LGHNA and CDR2 YNFKEQ. The CDR3 totals 15 residues. The V gene end was trimmed by 5 bases and the J gene end by 5 bases; junction bases not matched to a gene: 5.

The chain uses TRBV10-3 and TRBJ1-1; the D is unclear. The CDR3 length is 15 residues. The germline CDR1 and CDR2 sequences are ENHRY and SYGVKD. Trimming shortened V by 4 bases and J by 1 base, and 13 bases separated the two germline ends. CDR3 nucleotides: TGTGCCATCAGTGGGTCCCAGGCAACGAACACTGAAGCTTTCTTT. It codes for CAISGSQATNTEAFF.

This clonotype was counted many times. J is TRBJ1-2 and V is TRBV20-1; possible D gene TRBD1, 5 bases. Germline CDR1 is DFQATT and CDR2 is SNEGSKA (reference sequence). CDR3 size: 16 residues. Trimming took 0 bases from V and 6 from J, leaving 20 bases between them. The CDR3 DNA reads TGCAGTGCTAGAGATCTCGCGCGGGGGACGGGTAATGGCTACACCTTC. Its translation is CSARDLARGTGNGYTF.

In nucleotides, the CDR3 is TGTGCCACCAGCAGACCATTTCCGGGACAGGGGGGCACTGAAGCTTTCTTT. Translation gives CATSRPFPGQGGTEAFF. The genes are TRBV15 and TRBJ1-1; 11 positions match TRBD1. Germline V lookup: CDR1 LNHNV, CDR2 YYDKDF (reference sequence). The CDR3 has 17 residues. After removal of 2 bases from V and 4 bases from J, the junction contained 9 bases not matched to a gene.

This clonotype was seen a few times. The V gene is TRBV7-2, the J gene TRBJ2-5; no definite D call. Germline CDR1 reads SGHTA; CDR2 reads FQGNSA. CDR3 length: 12 amino acids. V shed 1 base and J shed 6 bases, with 6 bases lying between them. The CDR3 DNA sequence: TGTGCCAGCAGCTTAGATCAGAAGACCCAGTACTTC. This encodes CASSLDQKTQYF. The full variable domain, its missing parts supplied by reference TRBV7-2 and TRBJ2-5, is GAGVSQSPSNKVTEKGKDVELRCDPISGHTALYWYRQSLGQGLEFLIYFQGNSAPDKSGLPSDRFSAERTGGSVSTLTIQRTQQEDSAVYLCASSLDQKTQYFGPGTRLLVL.

V is TRBV11-3 and J is TRBJ2-6; D is unresolved. This CDR3 is built from 14 residues. V gave up 7 bases and J gave up 3 bases, with 10 bases separating them. CDR1 and CDR2 from the germline V gene are SGHNT and YENEEA. DNA of the CDR3: TGTGCCAGCAATGGTGACGGTGGGGCCAACGTCCTGACTTTC. Translated: CASNGDGGANVLTF.

The V and J genes are TRBV29-1 and TRBJ1-2; TRBD1 aligns across 7 bases. V lost 6 bases and J lost 5; bases outside the gene matches: 12. Germline loops: CDR1 SQVTM, CDR2 ANQGSEA. The CDR3 consists of 14 residues. The CDR3 is CSVNPQTGTYGYTF. The CDR3, as DNA: TGCAGCGTGAACCCCCAGACAGGGACGTATGGCTACACCTTC.

This chain links TRBV11-2 with TRBJ2-7, with D hard to call. V was cut by 3 bases and J by 0 bases, with 9 bases left in between. The CDR3 spans 14 residues. Germline V gene data show CDR1 as SGHAT and CDR2 as FQNNGV. CDR3 loop: CASSFRLSSYEQYF. The CDR3, as DNA: TGTGCCAGCAGCTTCAGACTGAGCTCCTACGAGCAGTACTTC.

This clonotype was observed many times. This sequence joins TRBV6-1 and TRBJ1-5; perhaps TRBD1 as D (5 bases). Trimming cost V 3 bases and J 6 bases, with 15 bases left between them. The CDR3 contains 15 residues. The germline gives CDR1 MNHNS, CDR2 SASEGT. The CDR3 DNA follows: TGTGCCAGCAGTGATGGGGCAATAAGGTCTCAGCCCCAGCATTTT. Translation gives CASSDGAIRSQPQHF.

The chain links TRBV10-3 to TRBJ2-5, with D tentatively TRBD2 (5 bases). V lost 2 bases and J lost 2, with 6 bases in between. CDR1 ENHRY and CDR2 SYGVKD come from the germline V gene. CDR3 size: 13 residues. The DNA of the CDR3 is TGTGCCATCAGTGAGGGGGAGCAAGAGACCCAGTACTTC. It is translated as CAISEGEQETQYF.

This clonotype has ten or more counts. The rearrangement links TRBV5-6 to TRBJ2-7; TRBD2 might be the D (6 bases). The CDR3 covers 14 residues. Germline assignment: CDR1 SGHDT and CDR2 YYEEEE. V gave up 4 bases and J gave up 3 bases, with 14 bases separating them. CDR3 protein: CASSPAGRDYEQYF. CDR3 bases: TGTGCCAGCAGCCCTGCGGGACGAGACTACGAGCAGTACTTC.